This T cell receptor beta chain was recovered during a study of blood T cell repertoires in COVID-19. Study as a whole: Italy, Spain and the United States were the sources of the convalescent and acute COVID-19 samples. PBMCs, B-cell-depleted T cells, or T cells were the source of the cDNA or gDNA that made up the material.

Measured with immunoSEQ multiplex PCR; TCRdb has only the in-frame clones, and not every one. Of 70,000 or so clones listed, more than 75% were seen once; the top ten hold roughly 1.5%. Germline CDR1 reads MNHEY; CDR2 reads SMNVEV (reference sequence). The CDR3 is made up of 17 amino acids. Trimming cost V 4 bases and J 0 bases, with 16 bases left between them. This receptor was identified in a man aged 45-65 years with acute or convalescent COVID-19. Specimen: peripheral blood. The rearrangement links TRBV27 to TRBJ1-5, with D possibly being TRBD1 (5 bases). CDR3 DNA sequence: TGTGCCAGCAGTTCCCGACTCTCGACAGATAGCAATCAGCCCCAGCATTTT. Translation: CASSSRLSTDSNQPQHF.